Listed below are T cell receptor beta chains from one sample, sequenced in a study of T cell responses to AZD1222 COVID-19 vaccine. Repertoires were generated with immunoSEQ multiplex PCR, while TCRdb's copy carries only in-frame clones and drops some. The sample has about 56,000 clones; approximately 89% are singletons. The specimen was peripheral blood, collected on day 0 of AZD1222 vaccination. The receptors come from an adult in good health. Both conserved end residues are part of each CDR3. The order of the fields is J gene, D gene, V gene, clone size, CDR3 protein, CDR3 DNA. D genes are given only for firm matches. The size field is filled for only some rows; it gives once, few, many or a size class.

>TRBJ2-1|TRBD2|TRBV9|-
CASSVVEGGPNEQFF
TGTGCCAGCAGCGTAGTGGAGGGAGGGCCGAATGAGCAGTTCTTC
>TRBJ2-2|TRBD2|TRBV3-1/TRBV3-2|-
CASSLGTSGRGTGELFF
TGTGCCAGCAGCCTTGGGACTAGCGGGAGAGGGACCGGGGAGCTGTTTTTT
>TRBJ1-3|-|TRBV5-5|-
CASSLERGDTIYF
TGTGCCAGCAGCTTGGAGAGGGGAGACACCATATATTTT
>TRBJ1-1|-|TRBV7-8|-
CASSLDGVAGDRTEAFF
TGTGCCAGCAGCTTAGACGGGGTGGCAGGGGACCGCACTGAAGCTTTCTTT
>TRBJ1-3|-|TRBV4-3|once
CASSQDRGAGNTIYF
TGCGCCAGCAGCCAAGATCGTGGGGCTGGAAACACCATATATTTT
>TRBJ2-3|-|TRBV7-2|-
CASSLAWGTNTDTQYF
TGTGCCAGCAGCTTAGCTTGGGGGACGAACACAGATACGCAGTATTTT
>TRBJ2-2|-|TRBV9|-
CASSVTGSFAGELFF
TGTGCCAGCAGCGTGACGGGTAGTTTCGCCGGGGAGCTGTTTTTT
>TRBJ2-1|TRBD2|TRBV12-5|-
CASGPGTSPYNEQFF
TGTGCTAGTGGTCCTGGGACTAGCCCCTACAATGAGCAGTTCTTC
>TRBJ1-1|TRBD1|TRBV10-1|-
CASSETGQGRNTEAFF
TGCGCCAGCAGTGAGACCGGACAGGGAAGAAACACTGAAGCTTTCTTT
>TRBJ2-5|-|TRBV30|-
CAWSVRGTETQYF
TGTGCCTGGAGTGTAAGGGGTACAGAGACCCAGTACTTC
>TRBJ1-2|TRBD1|TRBV10-1|-
CASPQGTEGGMSYTF
TGCGCCAGCCCCCAGGGGACAGAGGGGGGTATGAGCTACACCTTC
>TRBJ2-2|TRBD1|TRBV11-2|once
CASSIQGNGELFF
TGTGCCAGCAGTATACAGGGGAACGGGGAGCTGTTTTTT
>TRBJ1-1|-|TRBV5-4|-
CASSPSPGQPEAFF
TGTGCCAGCAGCCCCTCGCCGGGTCAGCCTGAAGCTTTCTTT
>TRBJ1-2|-|TRBV18|-
CASSPQASGDGYTF
TGTGCCAGCTCACCACAGGCGTCTGGGGATGGCTACACCTTC
>TRBJ1-4|-|TRBV6-1|-
CASSDLNEKLFF
TGTGCCAGCAGTGACCTTAATGAAAAACTGTTTTTT
>TRBJ2-7|-|TRBV5-4|-
CASSPLGGTAYEQYF
TGTGCCAGCAGCCCCCTTGGGGGAACGGCCTACGAGCAGTACTTC
>TRBJ1-3|-|TRBV30|-
CAWTNERSGNTIYF
TGTGCCTGGACCAACGAGCGCTCTGGAAACACCATATATTTT
>TRBJ1-1|-|TRBV6-5|-
CASGGRQLNTEAFF
TGTGCCAGCGGAGGACGGCAATTGAACACTGAAGCTTTCTTT
>TRBJ1-2|TRBD1|TRBV15|-
CATSEAQGPQYGYTF
TGTGCCACCAGCGAAGCACAGGGGCCGCAATATGGCTACACCTTC
>TRBJ2-1|-|TRBV12-3/TRBV12-4|-
CASRLRPGNEQFF
TGTGCCAGCAGACTACGACCGGGCAATGAGCAGTTCTTC
>TRBJ2-1|TRBD2|TRBV11-1|-
CASSLSGGYPGEQFF
TGTGCCAGCAGCCTTAGCGGGGGCTACCCAGGGGAGCAGTTCTTC
>TRBJ1-1|-|TRBV3-1/TRBV3-2|few
CASSQDLRSAGMNTEAFF
TGTGCCAGCAGCCAAGATCTCCGGAGCGCAGGGATGAATACTGAAGCTTTCTTT
>TRBJ2-7|-|TRBV6-2/TRBV6-3|-
CASSYSPRGSYEQYF
TGTGCCAGCAGTTACAGTCCAAGGGGATCCTACGAGCAGTACTTC
>TRBJ2-1|-|TRBV12-2|-
CALATSGTPPGDEQFF
TGTGCACTCGCGACTAGCGGGACCCCTCCCGGCGATGAGCAGTTCTTC
>TRBJ2-7|-|TRBV15|-
CATSREGIGLPYEQYF
TGTGCCACCAGCAGAGAAGGAATAGGCCTTCCCTACGAGCAGTACTTC
>TRBJ2-7|-|TRBV19|few
CASSIRRMGSYEQYF
TGTGCCAGTAGTATAAGGAGGATGGGCTCCTACGAGCAGTACTTC
>TRBJ1-2|TRBD1|TRBV30|-
CASEGASNYGYTF
TGTGCCTCTGAGGGGGCGTCCAACTATGGCTACACCTTC
>TRBJ2-5|-|TRBV15|-
CATSSTGRSLQETQYF
TGTGCCACCAGCAGCACAGGTCGGAGCCTTCAAGAGACCCAGTACTTC
>TRBJ2-7|TRBD1|TRBV27|few
CASSRTGMGPYEQYF
TGTGCCAGCAGCCGGACAGGGATGGGCCCCTACGAGCAGTACTTC
>TRBJ2-7|-|TRBV21-1|-
CASSPDTDYEQYF
TGTGCCAGCAGCCCCGACACCGACTACGAGCAGTACTTC
>TRBJ1-3|-|TRBV7-9|-
CASQESSGNTIYF
TGTGCCAGCCAGGAGAGTTCTGGAAACACCATATATTTT
>TRBJ1-3|-|TRBV21-1|-
CASSNWRGATGNTIYF
TGTGCCAGCAGCAACTGGAGGGGGGCTACTGGAAACACCATATATTTT
>TRBJ1-1|TRBD1|TRBV3-1/TRBV3-2|-
CASRPRQGEAFF
TGTGCCAGCAGACCTAGACAGGGAGAAGCTTTCTTT
>TRBJ2-5|TRBD2|TRBV7-9|-
CASSFLPGLAGHQETQYF
TGTGCCAGCAGCTTTCTCCCGGGACTAGCGGGACATCAAGAGACCCAGTACTTC
>TRBJ2-6|-|TRBV7-2|-
CASSLNPTGANVLTF
TGTGCCAGCAGCTTAAACCCAACTGGGGCCAACGTCCTGACTTTC
>TRBJ2-3|TRBD2|TRBV9|-
CASSAREERETDTQYF
TGTGCCAGCAGCGCCCGTGAGGAGCGGGAAACAGATACGCAGTATTTT
>TRBJ1-1|-|TRBV18|-
CASSPPPGGLGTEAFF
TGTGCCAGCTCACCACCCCCGGGGGGGCTCGGGACTGAAGCTTTCTTT
>TRBJ2-1|-|TRBV7-2|-
CASSLAILADEQFF
TGTGCCAGCAGCTTAGCGATTCTAGCAGATGAGCAGTTCTTC
>TRBJ2-7|-|TRBV29-1|-
CSVGTEFYEQYF
TGCAGCGTTGGGACAGAATTTTACGAGCAGTACTTC
>TRBJ2-3|-|TRBV2|-
CASRDGGLNTDTQYF
TGTGCCAGCAGAGACGGGGGACTCAACACAGATACGCAGTATTTT
>TRBJ1-3|TRBD1|TRBV3-1/TRBV3-2|-
CASSQDSRGPGNTIYF
TGTGCCAGCAGCCAAGATAGCAGGGGGCCTGGAAACACCATATATTTT
>TRBJ2-1|-|TRBV5-4|-
CASSSDQTSYNEQFF
TGTGCCAGCAGCTCCGATCAAACTAGTTACAATGAGCAGTTCTTC
>TRBJ1-1|TRBD1|TRBV12-3/TRBV12-4|-
CASIRQGITEAFF
TGTGCCAGCATCCGACAGGGGATCACTGAAGCTTTCTTT
>TRBJ2-1|-|TRBV6-5|-
CASSYSTTSGNEQFF
TGTGCCAGCAGTTACTCGACTACTTCGGGCAATGAGCAGTTCTTC
>TRBJ1-1|TRBD1|TRBV7-9|-
CASSFRGQANTEAFF
TGTGCCAGCAGCTTTCGGGGACAGGCGAACACTGAAGCTTTCTTT
>TRBJ1-3|-|TRBV30|-
CAWGKGGSGNTIYF
TGTGCCTGGGGAAAGGGCGGCTCTGGAAACACCATATATTTT
>TRBJ2-1|TRBD2|TRBV5-6|-
CASSLAPATSASSYNEQFF
TGTGCCAGCAGCTTGGCCCCCGCGACTAGCGCAAGCTCCTACAATGAGCAGTTCTTC
>TRBJ1-2|-|TRBV5-6|-
CASSSGPGGDMYGYTF
TGTGCCAGCAGCTCGGGACCCGGAGGGGATATGTATGGCTACACCTTC
>TRBJ2-3|-|TRBV27|-
CASSSASTQYF
TGTGCCAGCAGTTCCGCATCTACGCAGTATTTT
>TRBJ1-5|TRBD1|TRBV6-2/TRBV6-3|-
CASSLQGARGGQPQHF
TGTGCCAGCAGTTTACAGGGGGCCAGAGGAGGTCAGCCCCAGCATTTT
>TRBJ2-1|-|TRBV24-1|medium-sized
CATSDLTGDYNEQFF
TGTGCCACCAGTGATTTAACTGGAGATTACAATGAGCAGTTCTTC
>TRBJ1-1|-|TRBV19|-
CASSIDGGMNTEAFF
TGTGCCAGTAGTATAGATGGGGGGATGAACACTGAAGCTTTCTTT
>TRBJ1-4|TRBD1|TRBV7-6|-
CASSQRQGREDEKLFF
TGTGCCAGCAGCCAACGACAGGGCCGTGAGGATGAAAAACTGTTTTTT
>TRBJ2-3|-|TRBV5-1|-
CAVKTGTGTDTQYF
TGCGCCGTCAAGACAGGGACTGGCACAGATACGCAGTATTTT
>TRBJ1-1|-|TRBV19|-
CASSIDRTANTEAFF
TGTGCCAGTAGTATAGACCGGACAGCCAACACTGAAGCTTTCTTT
>TRBJ2-1|-|TRBV24-1|-
CATSDGSMDEQFF
TGTGCCACCAGTGATGGCAGCATGGATGAGCAGTTCTTC
>TRBJ1-1|-|TRBV10-2|-
CASSPRAREKAFF
TGCGCCAGCTCCCCCCGCGCGAGAGAAAAAGCTTTCTTT